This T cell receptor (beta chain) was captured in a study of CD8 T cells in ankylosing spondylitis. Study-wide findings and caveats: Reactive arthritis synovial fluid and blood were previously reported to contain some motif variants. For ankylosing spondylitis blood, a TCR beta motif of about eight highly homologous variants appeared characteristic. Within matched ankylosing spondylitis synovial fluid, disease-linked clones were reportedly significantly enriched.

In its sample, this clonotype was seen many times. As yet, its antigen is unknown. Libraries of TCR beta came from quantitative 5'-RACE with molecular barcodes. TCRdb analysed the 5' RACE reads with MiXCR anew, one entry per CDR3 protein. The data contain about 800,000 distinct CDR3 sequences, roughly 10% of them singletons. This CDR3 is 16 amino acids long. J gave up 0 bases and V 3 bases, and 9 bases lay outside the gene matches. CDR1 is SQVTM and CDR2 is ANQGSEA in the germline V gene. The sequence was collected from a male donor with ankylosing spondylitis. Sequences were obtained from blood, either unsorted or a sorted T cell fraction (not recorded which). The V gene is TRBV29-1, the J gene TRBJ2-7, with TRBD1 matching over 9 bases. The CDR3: CSVDLQGATSSYEQYF. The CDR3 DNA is TGCAGCGTTGATCTACAGGGGGCGACTAGCTCCTACGAGCAGTACTTC.